What follows describes a single TCR beta chain. Patients in Seattle were enrolled during active infection, then followed longitudinally. Original processing methods: How many nucleated cells were present was estimated from reference gene primer amplification. The table came from immunoSEQ multiplex PCR; TCRdb's copy has only in-frame clones and leaves some out. The V and J calls and clone size are taken from that table; D and trimming were inferred from the DNA. Among roughly 340,000 clones listed, about nine tenths were seen once. The data derive from a study of blood T cell repertoires in COVID-19. Overall study: Specimens from acute and convalescent COVID-19 originated in the United States, Italy and Spain. PBMCs, B-cell-depleted T cells, or T cells provided the cDNA or gDNA that made up the material.

The sample was peripheral blood. The receptor was derived from a woman in her seventies with COVID-19, enrolled during active disease.

The CDR3 loop is CASSGTGGSTEAFF. The CDR3 DNA is TGTGCCAGCAGCGGGACAGGGGGTTCCACTGAAGCTTTCTTT. The chain recombines TRBV2 with TRBJ1-1; TRBD1 aligns across 11 bases. V dropped 6 bases and J dropped 4; count of bases not matched to a gene: 4. The CDR3 consists of 14 residues. Germline V CDR1 and CDR2: SNHLY, FYNNEI.